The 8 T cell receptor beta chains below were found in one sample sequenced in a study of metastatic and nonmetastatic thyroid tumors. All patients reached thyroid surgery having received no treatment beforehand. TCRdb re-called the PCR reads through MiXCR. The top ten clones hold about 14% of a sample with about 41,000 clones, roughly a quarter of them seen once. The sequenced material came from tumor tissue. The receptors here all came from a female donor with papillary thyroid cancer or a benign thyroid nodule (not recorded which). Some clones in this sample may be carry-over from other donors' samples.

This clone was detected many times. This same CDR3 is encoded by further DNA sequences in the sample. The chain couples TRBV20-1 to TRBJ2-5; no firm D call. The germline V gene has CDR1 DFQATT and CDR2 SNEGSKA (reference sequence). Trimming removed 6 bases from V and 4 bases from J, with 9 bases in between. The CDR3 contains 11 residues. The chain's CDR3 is CSAGFAETQYF. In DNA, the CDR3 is TGCAGTGCGGGGTTTGCAGAGACCCAGTACTTC.

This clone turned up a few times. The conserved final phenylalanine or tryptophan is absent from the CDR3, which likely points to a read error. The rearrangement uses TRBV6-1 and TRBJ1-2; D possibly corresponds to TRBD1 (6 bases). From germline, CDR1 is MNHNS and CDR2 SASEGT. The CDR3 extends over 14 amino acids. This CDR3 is CASRTQGRVYGYTS. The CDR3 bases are TGTGCCAGCAGAACACAGGGTCGGGTCTATGGATACACCTCC.

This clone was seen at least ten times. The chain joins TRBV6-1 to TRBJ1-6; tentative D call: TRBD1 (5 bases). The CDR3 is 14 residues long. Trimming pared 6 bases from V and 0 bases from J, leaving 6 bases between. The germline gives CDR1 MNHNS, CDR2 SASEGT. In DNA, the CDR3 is TGTGCCAGCAGCGACAGCTCCTATAATTCACCCCTCCACTTT. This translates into CASSDSSYNSPLHF.

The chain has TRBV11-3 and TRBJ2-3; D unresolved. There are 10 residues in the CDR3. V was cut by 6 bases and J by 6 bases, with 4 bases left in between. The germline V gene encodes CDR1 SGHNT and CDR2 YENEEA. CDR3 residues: CASSLDTQYF. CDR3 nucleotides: TGTGCCAGCAGTTTGGATACGCAGTATTTT.

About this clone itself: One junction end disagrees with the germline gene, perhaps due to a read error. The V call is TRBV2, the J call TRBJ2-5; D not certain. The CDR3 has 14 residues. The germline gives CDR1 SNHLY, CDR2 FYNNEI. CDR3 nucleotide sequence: TGTGCCAGCAGTGAAGTACAAATCCAAGAGACCAAGTACTTC. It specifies CASSEVQIQETKYF.

In nucleotides, the CDR3 is TGTGCCAGCTGCGTATCGACAGGTGGCGGTGGCTACACCTTC. Its protein product is CASCVSTGGGGYTF. The V call is TRBV12-3 or TRBV12-4, the J call TRBJ1-2; TRBD1 is a possible D gene (6 bases). The V end lost 8 bases, the J end lost 7 bases, and 20 bases lay between the germline ends. This CDR3 has 14 residues.

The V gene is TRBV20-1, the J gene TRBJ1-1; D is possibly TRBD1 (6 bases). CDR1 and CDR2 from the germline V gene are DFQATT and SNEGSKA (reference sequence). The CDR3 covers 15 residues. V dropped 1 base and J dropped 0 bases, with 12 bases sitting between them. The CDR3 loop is CSARALAGVNTEAFF. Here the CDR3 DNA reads TGCAGTGCTAGAGCACTGGCAGGGGTGAACACTGAAGCTTTCTTT.

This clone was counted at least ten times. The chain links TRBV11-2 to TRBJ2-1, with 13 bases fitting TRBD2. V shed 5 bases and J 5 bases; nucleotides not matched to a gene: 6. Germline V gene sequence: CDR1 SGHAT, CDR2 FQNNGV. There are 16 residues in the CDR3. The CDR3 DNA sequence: TGTGCCAGCAGCCTGAGACTAGCGGGGGGCCACAATGAGCAGTTCTTC. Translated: CASSLRLAGGHNEQFF.